This T cell receptor beta chain was identified during a study of Graves' ophthalmopathy and Graves' hyperthyroidism. This clonotype was observed many times. The V gene lost 1 base and the J gene lost 3 bases, with 7 bases spanning the gap. The CDR3 loop spans 13 amino acids. CDR1 is MNHEY and CDR2 is SVGEGT in the germline V gene. From RNA, the CDR3 regions of TCR beta chains were amplified and sequenced. The library came from an HTBI-primed first-round RT-PCR and a second-round multiplex PCR. TCRdb reanalysed the multiplex PCR reads using MiXCR and keeps one entry per CDR3 protein. The sample shows over 450,000 distinct CDR3 sequences, about 15% of them seen only once.

J is TRBJ2-7 and V is TRBV6-2 or TRBV6-3, with D unclear. This sequence originates from a woman in her twenties or thirties with Graves' ophthalmopathy. Sequencing was performed on blood. CDR3 nucleotides: TGTGCCAGCAGTTACTTTACAGACTACGAGCAGTACTTC. Translating gives CASSYFTDYEQYF.